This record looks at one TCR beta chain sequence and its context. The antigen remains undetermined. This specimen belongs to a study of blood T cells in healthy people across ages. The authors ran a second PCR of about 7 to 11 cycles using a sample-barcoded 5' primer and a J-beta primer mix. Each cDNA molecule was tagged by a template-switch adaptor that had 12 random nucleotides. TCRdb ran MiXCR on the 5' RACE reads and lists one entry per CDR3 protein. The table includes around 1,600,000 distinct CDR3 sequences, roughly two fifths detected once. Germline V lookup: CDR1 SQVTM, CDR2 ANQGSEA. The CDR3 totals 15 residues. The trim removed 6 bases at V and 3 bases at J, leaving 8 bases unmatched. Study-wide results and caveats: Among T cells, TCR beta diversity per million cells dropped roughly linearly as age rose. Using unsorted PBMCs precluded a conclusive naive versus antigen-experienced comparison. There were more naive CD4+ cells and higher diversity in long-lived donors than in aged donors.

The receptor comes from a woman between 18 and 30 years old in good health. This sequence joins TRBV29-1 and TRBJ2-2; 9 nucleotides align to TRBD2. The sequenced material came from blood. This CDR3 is CSVPPAGGDTGELFF. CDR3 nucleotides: TGCAGCGTCCCCCCAGCGGGAGGAGACACCGGGGAGCTGTTTTTT.